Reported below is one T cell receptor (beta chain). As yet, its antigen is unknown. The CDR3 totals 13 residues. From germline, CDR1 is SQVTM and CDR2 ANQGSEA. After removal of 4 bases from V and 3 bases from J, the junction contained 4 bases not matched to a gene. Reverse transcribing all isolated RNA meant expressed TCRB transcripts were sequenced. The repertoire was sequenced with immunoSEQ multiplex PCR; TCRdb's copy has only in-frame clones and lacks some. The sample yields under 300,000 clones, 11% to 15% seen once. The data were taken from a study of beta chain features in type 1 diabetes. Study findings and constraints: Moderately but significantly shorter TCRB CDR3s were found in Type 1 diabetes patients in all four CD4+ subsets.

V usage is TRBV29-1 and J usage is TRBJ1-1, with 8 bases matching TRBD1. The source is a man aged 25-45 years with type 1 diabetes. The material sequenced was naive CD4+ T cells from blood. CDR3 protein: CSVGTGRDTEAFF. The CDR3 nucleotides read TGCAGCGTTGGGACAGGGAGGGACACTGAAGCTTTCTTT.